This T cell receptor (beta chain) was found in a study of CD8 T cells in ankylosing spondylitis. One entry per CDR3 protein, called by TCRdb with MiXCR from the 5' RACE reads. The sample includes 150,000 to 200,000 distinct CDR3 sequences, 15% to 20% seen only once; the top ten take 3.5% to 5%. This clonotype was seen repeatedly, ten times or more. This receptor was taken from a male donor aged 5 to 29 with ankylosing spondylitis or in good health (not recorded which). The sequencing input was blood, either unsorted or a sorted T cell fraction (not recorded which).

CDR3 residues: CASSLGDLNIQYF. The CDR3 DNA reads as TGTGCCAGCAGCCTAGGGGACTTAAACATTCAGTACTTC. The rearrangement joins TRBV12-3 or TRBV12-4 to TRBJ2-4; the D gene is possibly TRBD2 (6 bases). Deletions cut 6 bases from V and 6 bases from J, with 12 bases between. The CDR3 contains 13 residues.